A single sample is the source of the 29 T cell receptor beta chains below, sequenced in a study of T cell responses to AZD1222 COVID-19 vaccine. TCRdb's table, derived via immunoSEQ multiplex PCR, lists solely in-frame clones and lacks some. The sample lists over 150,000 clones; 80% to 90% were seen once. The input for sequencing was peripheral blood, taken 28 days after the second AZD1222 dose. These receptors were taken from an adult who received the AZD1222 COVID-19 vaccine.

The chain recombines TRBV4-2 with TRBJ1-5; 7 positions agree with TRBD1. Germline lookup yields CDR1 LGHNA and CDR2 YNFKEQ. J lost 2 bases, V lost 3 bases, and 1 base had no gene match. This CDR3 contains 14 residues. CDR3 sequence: CASSHGTGNQPQHF. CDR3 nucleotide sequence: TGTGCCAGCAGCCACGGGACAGGCAATCAGCCCCAGCATTTT.

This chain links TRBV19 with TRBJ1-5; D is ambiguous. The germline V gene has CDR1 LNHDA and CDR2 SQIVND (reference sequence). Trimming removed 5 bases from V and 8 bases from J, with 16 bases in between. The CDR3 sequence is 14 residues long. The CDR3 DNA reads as TGTGCCAGTAGTCCCCAGGCTGCCGGGGAGCCCCAGCATTTT. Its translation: CASSPQAAGEPQHF.

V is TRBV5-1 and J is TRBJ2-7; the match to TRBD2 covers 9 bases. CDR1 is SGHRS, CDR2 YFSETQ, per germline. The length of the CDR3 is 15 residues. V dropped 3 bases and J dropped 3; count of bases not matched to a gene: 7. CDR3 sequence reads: CASSSGGAGGYEQYF. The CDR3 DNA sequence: TGCGCCAGCAGCTCCGGAGGAGCGGGGGGCTACGAGCAGTACTTC.

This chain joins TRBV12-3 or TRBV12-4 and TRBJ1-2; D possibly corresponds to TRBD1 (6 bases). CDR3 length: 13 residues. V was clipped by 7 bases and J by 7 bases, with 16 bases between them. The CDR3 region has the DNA TGTGCCAGCAATTCCGCAGGGGCGGGTGGCTACACCTTC. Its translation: CASNSAGAGGYTF.

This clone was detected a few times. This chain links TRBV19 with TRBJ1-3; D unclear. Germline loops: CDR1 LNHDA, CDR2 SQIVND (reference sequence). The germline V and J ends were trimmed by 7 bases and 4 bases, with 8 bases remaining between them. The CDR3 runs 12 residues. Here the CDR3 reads CASTKGGNTIYF. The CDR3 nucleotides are TGTGCCAGTACAAAAGGCGGAAACACCATATATTTT.

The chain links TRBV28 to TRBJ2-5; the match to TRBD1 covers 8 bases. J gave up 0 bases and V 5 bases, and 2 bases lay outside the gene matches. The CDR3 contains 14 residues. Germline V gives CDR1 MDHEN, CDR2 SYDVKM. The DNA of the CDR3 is TGTGCCAGCAGTCGACAGGGGTACCAAGAGACCCAGTACTTC. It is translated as CASSRQGYQETQYF.

The CDR3 DNA follows: TGTGCCAGTAGTATGACACCCCTCACTGAAGCTTTCTTT. Protein sequence: CASSMTPLTEAFF. The genes are TRBV19 and TRBJ1-1; D is unresolved. Per germline, CDR1 LNHDA and CDR2 SQIVND (reference sequence). There are 13 residues in the CDR3. The V end lost 3 bases, the J end lost 4 bases, and 9 bases lay between the germline ends. The full variable domain, in which reference TRBV19 and TRBJ1-1 provide the parts outside the CDR3, is DGGITQSPKYLFRKEGQNVTLSCEQNLNHDAMYWYRQDPGQGLRLIYYSQIVNDFQKGDIAEGYSVSREKKESFPLTVTSAQKNPTAFYLCASSMTPLTEAFFGQGTRLTVV.

DNA of the CDR3: TGCGCCAGCAGCCCTAGCGGGGGGCGCGAGCAGTACTTC. Its translation is CASSPSGGREQYF. The J gene is TRBJ2-7, the V gene TRBV5-1; TRBD2 aligns across 11 bases. CDR1 is SGHRS, CDR2 YFSETQ, per germline. This CDR3 is built from 13 residues. V lost 4 bases, J lost 6 bases, and 3 bases stayed unmatched.

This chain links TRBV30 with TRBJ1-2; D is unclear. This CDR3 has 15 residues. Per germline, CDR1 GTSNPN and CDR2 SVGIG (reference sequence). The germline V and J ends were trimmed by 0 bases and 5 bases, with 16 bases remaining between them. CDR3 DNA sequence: TGTGCCTGGAGTGTACAAGGAAACAGAAGATATGGCTACACCTTC. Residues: CAWSVQGNRRYGYTF.

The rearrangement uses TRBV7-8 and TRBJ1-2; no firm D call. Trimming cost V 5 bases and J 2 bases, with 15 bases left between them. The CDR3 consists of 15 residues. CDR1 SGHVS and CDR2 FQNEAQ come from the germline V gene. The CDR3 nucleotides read TGTGCCAGCAGCCGAGAGATGAGACCGAACTATGGCTACACCTTC. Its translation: CASSREMRPNYGYTF.

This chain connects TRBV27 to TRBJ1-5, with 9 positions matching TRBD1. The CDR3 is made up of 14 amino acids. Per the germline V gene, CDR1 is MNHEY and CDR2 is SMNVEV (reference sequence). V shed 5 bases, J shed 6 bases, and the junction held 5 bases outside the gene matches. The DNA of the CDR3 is TGTGCCAGCAGTGCGGGACAGGGAATTCAGCCCCAGCATTTT. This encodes CASSAGQGIQPQHF.

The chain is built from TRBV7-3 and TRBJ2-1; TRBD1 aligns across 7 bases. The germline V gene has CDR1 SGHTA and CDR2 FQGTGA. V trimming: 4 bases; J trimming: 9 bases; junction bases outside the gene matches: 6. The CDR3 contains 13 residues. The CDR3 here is CASSSDRAGEQFF. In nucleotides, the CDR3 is TGTGCCAGCAGCTCTGACAGGGCGGGTGAGCAGTTCTTC.

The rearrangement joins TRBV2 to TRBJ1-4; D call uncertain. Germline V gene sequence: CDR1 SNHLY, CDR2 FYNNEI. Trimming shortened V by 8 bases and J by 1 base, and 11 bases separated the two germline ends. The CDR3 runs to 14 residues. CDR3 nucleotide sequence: TGTGCCAGCGGGAAGGGCCTAACTAATGAAAAACTGTTTTTT. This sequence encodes CASGKGLTNEKLFF.

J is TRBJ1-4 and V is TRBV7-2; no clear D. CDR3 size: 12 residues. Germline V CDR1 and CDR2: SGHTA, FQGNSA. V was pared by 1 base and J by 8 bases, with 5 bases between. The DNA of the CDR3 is TGTGCCAGCAGCTTAGTGGGAGAAAAACTGTTTTTT. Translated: CASSLVGEKLFF.

CDR3 in amino acids: CASSPQSGGGSGYTF. The DNA for the CDR3 is TGTGCCAGCTCACCCCAGTCAGGGGGCGGCTCTGGCTACACCTTC. V is TRBV18 and J is TRBJ1-2, with 8 bases matching TRBD1. Per germline, CDR1 KGHSH and CDR2 LQKENI. The CDR3 consists of 15 residues. The V segment lost 3 bases and the J segment 7 bases; nucleotides outside the gene matches: 10.

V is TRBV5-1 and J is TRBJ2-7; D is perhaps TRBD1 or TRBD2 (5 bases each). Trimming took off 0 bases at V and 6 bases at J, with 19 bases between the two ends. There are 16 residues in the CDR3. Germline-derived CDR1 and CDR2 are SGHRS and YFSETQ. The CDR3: CASSLEADTIRREQYF. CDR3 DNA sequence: TGCGCCAGCAGCTTGGAAGCGGACACTATTCGACGCGAGCAGTACTTC.

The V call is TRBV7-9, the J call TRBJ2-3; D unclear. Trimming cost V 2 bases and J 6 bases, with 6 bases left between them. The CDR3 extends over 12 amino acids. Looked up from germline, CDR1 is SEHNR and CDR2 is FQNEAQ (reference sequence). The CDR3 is CASSLLGDTQYF. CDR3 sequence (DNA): TGTGCCAGCAGCTTACTGGGTGATACGCAGTATTTT.

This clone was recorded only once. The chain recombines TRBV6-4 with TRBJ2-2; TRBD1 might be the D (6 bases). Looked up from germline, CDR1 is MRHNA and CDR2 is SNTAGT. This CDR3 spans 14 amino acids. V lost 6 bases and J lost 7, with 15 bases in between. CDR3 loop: CASRLTSGVGELFF. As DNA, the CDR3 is TGTGCCAGCAGACTTACCTCAGGGGTCGGGGAGCTGTTTTTT.

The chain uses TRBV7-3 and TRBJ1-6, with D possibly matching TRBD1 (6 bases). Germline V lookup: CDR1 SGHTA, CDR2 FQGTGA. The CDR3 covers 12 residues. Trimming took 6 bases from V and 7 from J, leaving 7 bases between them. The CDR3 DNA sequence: TGTGCCAGCAGTCAGGGGAATTCACCCCTCCACTTT. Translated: CASSQGNSPLHF.

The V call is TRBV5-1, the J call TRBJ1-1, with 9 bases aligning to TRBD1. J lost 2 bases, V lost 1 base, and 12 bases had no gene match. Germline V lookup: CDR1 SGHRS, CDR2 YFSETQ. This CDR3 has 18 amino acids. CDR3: CASSLYRYDRGANTEAFF. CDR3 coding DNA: TGCGCCAGCAGCTTGTATCGCTACGACAGGGGGGCCAACACTGAAGCTTTCTTT.

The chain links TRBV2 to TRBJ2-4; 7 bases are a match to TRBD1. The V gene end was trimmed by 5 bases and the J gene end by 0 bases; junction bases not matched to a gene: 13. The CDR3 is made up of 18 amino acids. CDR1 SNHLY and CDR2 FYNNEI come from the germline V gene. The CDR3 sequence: CASSKRDSVTLAKNIQYF. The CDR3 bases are TGTGCCAGCAGTAAACGGGACAGCGTTACCCTAGCCAAAAACATTCAGTACTTC. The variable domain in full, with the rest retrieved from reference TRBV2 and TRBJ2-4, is EPEVTQTPSHQVTQMGQEVILRCVPISNHLYFYWYRQILGQKVEFLVSFYNNEISEKSEIFDDQFSVERPDGSNFTLKIRSTKLEDSAMYFCASSKRDSVTLAKNIQYFGAGTRLSVL.

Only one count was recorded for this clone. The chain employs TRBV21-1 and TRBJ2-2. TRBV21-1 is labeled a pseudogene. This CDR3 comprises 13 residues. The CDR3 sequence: CATGVRGHRELFF. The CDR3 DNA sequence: TGTGCCACCGGAGTCCGGGGGCATCGGGAGCTGTTTTTT.

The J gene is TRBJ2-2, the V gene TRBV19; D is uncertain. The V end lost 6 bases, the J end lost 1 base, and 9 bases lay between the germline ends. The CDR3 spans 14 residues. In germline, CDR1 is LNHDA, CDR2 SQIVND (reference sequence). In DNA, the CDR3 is TGTGCCAGTAGGCGGTTGCAGAACACCGGGGAGCTGTTTTTT. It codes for CASRRLQNTGELFF.

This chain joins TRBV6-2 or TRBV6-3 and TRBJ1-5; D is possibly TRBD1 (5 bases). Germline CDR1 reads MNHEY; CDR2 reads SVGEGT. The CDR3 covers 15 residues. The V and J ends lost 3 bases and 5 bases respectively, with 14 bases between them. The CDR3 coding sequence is TGTGCCAGCAGTTATGGAGGGGAGCAAGATCAGCCCCAGCATTTT. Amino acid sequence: CASSYGGEQDQPQHF.

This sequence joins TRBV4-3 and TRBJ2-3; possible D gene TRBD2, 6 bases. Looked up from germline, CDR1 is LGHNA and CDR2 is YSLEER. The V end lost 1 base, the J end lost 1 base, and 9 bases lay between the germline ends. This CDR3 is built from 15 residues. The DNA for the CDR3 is TGCGCCAGCAGCCAAGTGGGGACTGGCACAGATACGCAGTATTTT. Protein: CASSQVGTGTDTQYF.

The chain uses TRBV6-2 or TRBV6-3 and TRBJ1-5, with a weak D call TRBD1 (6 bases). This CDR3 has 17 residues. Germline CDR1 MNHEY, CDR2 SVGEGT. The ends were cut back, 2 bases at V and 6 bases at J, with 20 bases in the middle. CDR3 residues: CASSYRRTVGQGQPQHF. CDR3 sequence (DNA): TGTGCCAGCAGTTACCGTCGGACAGTGGGGCAGGGTCAGCCCCAGCATTTT.

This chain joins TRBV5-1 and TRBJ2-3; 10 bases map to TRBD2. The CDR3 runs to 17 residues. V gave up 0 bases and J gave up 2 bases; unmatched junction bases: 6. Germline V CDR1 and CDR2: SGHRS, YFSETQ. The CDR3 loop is CASSLVASGGLTDTQYF. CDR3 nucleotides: TGCGCCAGCAGCTTGGTGGCTAGCGGGGGCCTCACAGATACGCAGTATTTT.

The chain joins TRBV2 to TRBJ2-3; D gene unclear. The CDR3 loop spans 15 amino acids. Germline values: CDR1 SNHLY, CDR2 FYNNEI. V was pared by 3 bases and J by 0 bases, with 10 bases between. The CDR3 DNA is TGTGCCAGCAGTGAGAGAACGGTTAGCACAGATACGCAGTATTTT. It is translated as CASSERTVSTDTQYF.

The CDR3 here is CAFAGGGRYEQFF. CDR3 nucleotides: TGTGCCTTCGCGGGAGGGGGGAGGTATGAGCAGTTCTTC. The chain combines TRBV30 with TRBJ2-1, with TRBD2 matching 9 bases. The CDR3 spans 13 residues. The V segment lost 7 bases and the J segment 8 bases; nucleotides outside the gene matches: 9. Germline V gives CDR1 GTSNPN, CDR2 SVGIG (reference sequence). Full variable domain (outside the CDR3, taken from reference TRBV30 and TRBJ2-1): SQTIHQWPATLVQPVGSPLSLECTVEGTSNPNLYWYRQAAGRGLQLLFYSVGIGQISSEVPQNLSASRPQDRQFILSSKKLLLSDSGFYLCAFAGGGRYEQFFGPGTRLTVL.